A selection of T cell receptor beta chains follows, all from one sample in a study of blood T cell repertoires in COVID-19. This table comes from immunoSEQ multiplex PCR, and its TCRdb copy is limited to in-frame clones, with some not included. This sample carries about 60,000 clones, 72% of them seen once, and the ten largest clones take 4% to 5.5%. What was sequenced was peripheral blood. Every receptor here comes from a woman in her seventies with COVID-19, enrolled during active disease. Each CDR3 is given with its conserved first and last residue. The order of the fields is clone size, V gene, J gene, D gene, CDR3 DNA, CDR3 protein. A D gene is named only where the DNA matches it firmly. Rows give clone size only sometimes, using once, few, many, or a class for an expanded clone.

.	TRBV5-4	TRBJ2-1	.	TGTGCCAGCAGCTTGGGATATAGCGGAGGCAGGAGAAATGAGCAGTTCTTC	CASSLGYSGGRRNEQFF
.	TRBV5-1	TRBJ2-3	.	TGCGCCAGCAGCTACAGGGGCACAGATACGCAGTATTTT	CASSYRGTDTQYF
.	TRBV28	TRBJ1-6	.	TGTGCCAGCAGCCGCCCCCAACAGGGTAAAACTAATTCACCCCTCCACTTT	CASSRPQQGKTNSPLHF
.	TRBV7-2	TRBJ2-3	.	TGTGCCAGCAGCTTAGGCCCTAGCTTCACAGATACGCAGTATTTT	CASSLGPSFTDTQYF
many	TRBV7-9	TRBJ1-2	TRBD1	TGTGCCAGCAGCTCCGGCGGACACAGGGGGTTCAGGGGCTACACCTTC	CASSSGGHRGFRGYTF
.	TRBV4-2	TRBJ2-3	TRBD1	TGTGCCAGCAGCCCGGGGACAGGGGGTGGCACAGATACGCAGTATTTT	CASSPGTGGGTDTQYF
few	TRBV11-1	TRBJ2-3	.	TGTGCCAGCAGCTTTACAGGGTATAGAGGCACAGATACGCAGTATTTT	CASSFTGYRGTDTQYF
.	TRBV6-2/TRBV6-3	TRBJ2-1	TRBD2	TGTGCCAGCAGTTACGAATTGTTGGCGGGAGGGGGAAATGAGCAGTTCTTC	CASSYELLAGGGNEQFF
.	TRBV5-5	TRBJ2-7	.	TGTGCCAGCAGCTTGTGGCAGGCTTCCTACGAGCAGTACTTC	CASSLWQASYEQYF
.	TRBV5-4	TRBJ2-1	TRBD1	TGTGCCAGCAGCTCGCCGGGACAGGGCAGTTATGAGCAGTTCTTC	CASSSPGQGSYEQFF
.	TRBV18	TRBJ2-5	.	TGTGCCAGCTCACCCCGGGACTGGTCGATCGAGACCCAGTACTTC	CASSPRDWSIETQYF
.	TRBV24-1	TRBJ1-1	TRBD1	TGTGCCACCGTCAGTACAGGGGAGGTTGTGAACACTGAAGCTTTCTTT	CATVSTGEVVNTEAFF
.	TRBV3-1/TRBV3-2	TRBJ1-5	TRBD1	TGTGCCAGCAGCCAAACTACAGGGGGGAGTCAGCCCCAGCATTTT	CASSQTTGGSQPQHF
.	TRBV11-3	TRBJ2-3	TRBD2	TGTGCCAGCAGCCTCGGGCGGGGGGCTCCAGATACGCAGTATTTT	CASSLGRGAPDTQYF
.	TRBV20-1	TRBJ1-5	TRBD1	TGCAGTGCTAGTACAGGGGATCTCAATCAGCCCCAGCATTTT	CSASTGDLNQPQHF
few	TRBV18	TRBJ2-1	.	TGTGCCAGCTCACCACGGCAAGGCGGGGCTTACAATGAGCAGTTCTTC	CASSPRQGGAYNEQFF
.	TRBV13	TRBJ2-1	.	TGTGCCAGCAGCTTAGCAGTCATCTCCTACAATGAGCAGTTCTTC	CASSLAVISYNEQFF
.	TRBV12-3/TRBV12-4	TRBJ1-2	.	TGTGCCAGCATTTACGGTGGCGGGAGTGGCTACACCTTC	CASIYGGGSGYTF
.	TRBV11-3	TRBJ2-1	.	TGTGCCAGCAGCTTAGATCGGGTGCTAGCAAACAATGAGCAGTTCTTC	CASSLDRVLANNEQFF
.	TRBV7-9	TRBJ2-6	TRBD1	TGTGCCAGCAGCCGACCCCGGGACAGGGGAAGCTCTGGGGCCAACGTCCTGACTTTC	CASSRPRDRGSSGANVLTF
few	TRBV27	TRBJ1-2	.	TGTGCCAGCAGCTTCCCCGGAGGTGGCTACACCTTC	CASSFPGGGYTF
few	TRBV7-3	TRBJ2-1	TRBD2	TGTGCCAGCAGCCATGGGACTAGCGGGTACAATGAGCAGTTCTTC	CASSHGTSGYNEQFF
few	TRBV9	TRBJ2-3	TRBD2	TGTGCCAGCAGCGAAGAAGCGGGAGGTAGGGCAGATACGCAGTATTTT	CASSEEAGGRADTQYF
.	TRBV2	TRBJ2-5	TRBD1	TGTGCCAGTACACCCCCAGGGGGATCGGAGACCCAGTACTTC	CASTPPGGSETQYF
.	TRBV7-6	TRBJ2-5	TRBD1	TGTGCCAGCAGCTTAGGAGACAGGGCCTCGAAAGAGACCCAGTACTTC	CASSLGDRASKETQYF
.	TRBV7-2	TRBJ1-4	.	TGTGCCAGCAGCTTAATACAAGGGGCCACAACTAATGAAAAACTGTTTTTT	CASSLIQGATTNEKLFF
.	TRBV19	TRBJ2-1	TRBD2	TGTGCCAGTAGTGGATGGACTAGCGGGAGGGAGTCGGACAATGAGCAGTTCTTC	CASSGWTSGRESDNEQFF
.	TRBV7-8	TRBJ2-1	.	TGTGCCAGCAGTCTCACAGCGGAGCCGGGTTTAAATGAGCAGTTCTTC	CASSLTAEPGLNEQFF